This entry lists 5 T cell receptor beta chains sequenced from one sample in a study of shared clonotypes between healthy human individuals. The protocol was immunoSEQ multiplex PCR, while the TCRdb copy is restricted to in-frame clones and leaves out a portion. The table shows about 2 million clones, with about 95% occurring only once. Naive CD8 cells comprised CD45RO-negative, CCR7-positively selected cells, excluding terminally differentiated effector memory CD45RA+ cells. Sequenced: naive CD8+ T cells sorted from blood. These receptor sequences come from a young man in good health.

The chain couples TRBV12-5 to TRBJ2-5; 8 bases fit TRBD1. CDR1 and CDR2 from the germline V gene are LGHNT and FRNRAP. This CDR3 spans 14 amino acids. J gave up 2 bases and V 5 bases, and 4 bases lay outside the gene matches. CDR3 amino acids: CASGPGQGQETQYF. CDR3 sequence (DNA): TGTGCTAGTGGTCCTGGACAGGGACAAGAGACCCAGTACTTC. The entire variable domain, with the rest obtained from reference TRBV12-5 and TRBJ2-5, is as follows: DARVTQTPRHKVTEMGQEVTMRCQPILGHNTVFWYRQTMMQGLELLAYFRNRAPLDDSGMPKDRFSAEMPDATLATLKIQPSEPRDSAVYFCASGPGQGQETQYFGPGTRLLVL.

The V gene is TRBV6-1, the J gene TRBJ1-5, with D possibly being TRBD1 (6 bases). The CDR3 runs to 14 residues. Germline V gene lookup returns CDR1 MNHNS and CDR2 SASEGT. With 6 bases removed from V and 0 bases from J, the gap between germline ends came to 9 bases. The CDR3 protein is CASRGGSSNQPQHF. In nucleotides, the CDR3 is TGTGCCAGCAGAGGGGGGAGTAGCAATCAGCCCCAGCATTTT.

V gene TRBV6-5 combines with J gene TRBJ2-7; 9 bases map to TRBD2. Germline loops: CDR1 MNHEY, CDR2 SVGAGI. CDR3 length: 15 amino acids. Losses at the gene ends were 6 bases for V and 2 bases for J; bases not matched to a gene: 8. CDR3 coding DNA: TGTGCCAGCAGCGGGGAAGCGGGGGGAACCTACGAGCAGTACTTC. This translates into CASSGEAGGTYEQYF.

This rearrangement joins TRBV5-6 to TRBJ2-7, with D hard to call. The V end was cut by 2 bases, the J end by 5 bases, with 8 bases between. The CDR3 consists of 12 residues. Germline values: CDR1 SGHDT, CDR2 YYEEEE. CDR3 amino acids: CASSFGPNEQYF. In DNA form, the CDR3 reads TGTGCCAGCAGCTTTGGCCCCAACGAGCAGTACTTC.

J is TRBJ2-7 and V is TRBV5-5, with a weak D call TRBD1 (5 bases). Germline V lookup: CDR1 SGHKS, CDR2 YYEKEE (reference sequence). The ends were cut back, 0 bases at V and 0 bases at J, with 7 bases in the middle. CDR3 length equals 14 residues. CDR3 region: CASSLVQGSYEQYF. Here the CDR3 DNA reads TGTGCCAGCAGCTTGGTGCAGGGCTCCTACGAGCAGTACTTC.